This T cell receptor beta chain was identified during a study of blood T cell repertoires in COVID-19 (TCRdb year 2020). Turning to the overall study: Samples from collaborators originated in the United States, Italy and Spain and spanned both the acute and convalescent phases of COVID-19. The material from the prospective study consisted of cDNA or gDNA derived from T cells, B-cell-depleted T cells, or PBMCs. Deeply sampled blood TCRbeta repertoires from subjects exposed to, actively infected with, or recovered from COVID-19 were included in the dataset. The repertoires were released in a freely available public database intended as a resource for research on the immune response to SARS-CoV-2. Samples came from the ongoing ImmuneRACE study (first 160 participants) plus 1,254 subjects from 6 global collaborators. A de-identified subject ID, COVID-19 status, age in years and sex were almost always included in the sample metadata. Where available, HLA class I and class II types were taken from metadata supplied by the sample provider and were not determined by assay-based typing.

The paper's findings and limits, for the study overall: The amount of clinical and demographic metadata varied by source and participant and was provided uncurated.

A remark on this clone: What this receptor recognizes is not known. No base quality values were provided; no much bigger clone lies one nucleotide off.

TCRbeta CDR3 regions were amplified from genomic DNA by means of the immunoSEQ Assay, a bias-controlled multiplex PCR. Per the authors' processing: Within the assay, amplification of reference gene primers was used to estimate how many nucleated cells each sample contained. Sequence reads were collapsed and filtered to measure the absolute abundance of every unique TCRbeta CDR3 rearrangement. For each sample, productive Simpson clonality was calculated as the square root of Simpson's diversity index across productive rearrangements. TCRdb's version of the immuneACCESS table is confined to in-frame rearrangements and falls short of the full clone set. An unresolved V gene accounts for under half of the shortfall where checked; the remainder is of unknown origin. V, J and clone size derive from that table, while D and trimming were established from the DNA sequence. This sample gives 270,000 or so clones in total; 82% of them show up just once. 2.5% to 3.5% of the sample belongs to the ten largest clones.

Whole blood was collected in K2EDTA tubes by collaborating institutions according to the institutions' own protocols. For TCRbeta analysis, collaborators shipped samples in one of three forms: frozen whole blood, isolated PBMCs, or DNA extracted from either of those sample types. The CDR3 measures 15 amino acids from cysteine to phenylalanine. Kept here is only the CDR3 DNA, which spans 45 bases and is read in frame from base 1. Trimming at the junction amounts to 6 bases on V and 0 bases on J, and the germline ends lie 11 bases apart. CDR1 and CDR2, per the germline V gene (reference sequence), are LNHDA and SQIVND.

This TCR was sampled from a woman younger than 30 with acute or convalescent COVID-19. The sequencing sample was made of peripheral blood. This chain is built from TRBV19 and TRBJ1-4; the D gene is possibly TRBD1, with 6 bases matching. Read as DNA, the sequence is TGTGCCAGTAGGAGAGGGGGGGCAACTAATGAAAAACTGTTTTTT. Translated, it reads CASRRGGATNEKLFF.